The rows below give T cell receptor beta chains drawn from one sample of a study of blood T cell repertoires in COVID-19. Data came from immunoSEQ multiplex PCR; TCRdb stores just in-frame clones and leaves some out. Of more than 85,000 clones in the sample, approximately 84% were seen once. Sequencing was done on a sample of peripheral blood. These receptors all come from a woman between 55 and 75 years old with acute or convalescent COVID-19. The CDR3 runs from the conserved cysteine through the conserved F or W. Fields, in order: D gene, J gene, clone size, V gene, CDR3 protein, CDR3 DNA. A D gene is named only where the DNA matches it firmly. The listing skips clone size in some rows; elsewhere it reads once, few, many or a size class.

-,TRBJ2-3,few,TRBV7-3,CASSLFGMSGSSTDTQYF,TGTGCCAGCAGCTTATTCGGTATGAGCGGATCTAGCACAGATACGCAGTATTTT
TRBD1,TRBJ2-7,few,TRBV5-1,CASSLGNRGAYYEQYF,TGCGCCAGCAGCTTGGGGAACAGGGGTGCGTACTACGAGCAGTACTTC
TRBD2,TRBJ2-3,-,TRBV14,CASSAGTSPTDTQYF,TGTGCCAGCAGCGCAGGGACTAGCCCCACAGATACGCAGTATTTT
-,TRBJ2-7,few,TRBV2,CASSAIGVGSYEQYF,TGTGCCAGCAGTGCGATCGGGGTTGGGTCCTACGAGCAGTACTTC
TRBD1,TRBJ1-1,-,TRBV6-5,CASRAGQGFAEAFF,TGTGCCAGCAGGGCTGGACAGGGGTTCGCTGAAGCTTTCTTT
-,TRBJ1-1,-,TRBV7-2,CASSLALRNTEAFF,TGTGCCAGCAGCTTAGCGCTAAGGAACACTGAAGCTTTCTTT
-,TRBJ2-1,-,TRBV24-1,CATSEPNRDSKTYNEQFF,TGTGCCACCAGTGAGCCCAACCGGGACTCAAAAACCTACAATGAGCAGTTCTTC
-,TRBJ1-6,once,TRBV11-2,CASSSLQVRNSPLHF,TGTGCCAGCAGCTCCCTCCAGGTCAGAAATTCACCCCTCCACTTT
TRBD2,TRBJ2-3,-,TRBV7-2,CASSLRGAGGYTDTQYF,TGTGCCAGCAGCTTAAGGGGTGCGGGGGGTTACACAGATACGCAGTATTTT
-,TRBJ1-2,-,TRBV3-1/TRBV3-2,CASSLGPRDGYTF,TGTGCCAGCAGCTTGGGCCCCAGGGATGGCTACACCTTC
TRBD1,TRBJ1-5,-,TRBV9,CASSAGGTGGQPQHF,TGTGCCAGCAGCGCCGGGGGGACAGGGGGCCAGCCCCAGCATTTT
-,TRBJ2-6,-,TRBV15,CATSRVASGANVLTF,TGTGCCACCAGCAGAGTGGCTTCTGGGGCCAACGTCCTGACTTTC
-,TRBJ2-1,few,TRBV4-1,CASSQDQRARTYNEQFF,TGCGCCAGCAGCCAAGATCAGAGGGCGCGGACCTACAATGAGCAGTTCTTC
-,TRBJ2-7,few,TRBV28,CASYTGTGTYEQYF,TGTGCCAGCTATACCGGGACTGGAACCTACGAGCAGTACTTC
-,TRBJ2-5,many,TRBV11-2,CASSIRETQYF,TGTGCCAGCAGCATTAGAGAGACCCAGTACTTC
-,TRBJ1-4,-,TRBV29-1,CSVGSGFAEKLFF,TGCAGCGTTGGGTCAGGGTTCGCTGAAAAACTGTTTTTT
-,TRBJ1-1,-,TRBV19,CASSIQGNTEAFF,TGTGCCAGTAGTATACAGGGGAACACTGAAGCTTTCTTT
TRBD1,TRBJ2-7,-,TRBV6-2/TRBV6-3,CASSPPGQGAYEQYF,TGTGCCAGCAGCCCCCCGGGACAGGGGGCCTACGAGCAGTACTTC
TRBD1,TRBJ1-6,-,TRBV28,CASRSGTGNSPLHF,TGTGCCAGCAGGTCCGGGACAGGGAATTCACCCCTCCACTTT
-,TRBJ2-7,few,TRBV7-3,CASSRDWTYEQYF,TGTGCCAGCAGCAGGGACTGGACCTACGAGCAGTACTTC
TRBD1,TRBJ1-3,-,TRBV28,CASSILGTGGNTIYF,TGTGCCAGCAGTATTCTTGGGACAGGGGGAAACACCATATATTTT
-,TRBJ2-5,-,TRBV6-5,CASSRLETQYF,TGTGCCAGCAGTCGTCTTGAGACCCAGTACTTC
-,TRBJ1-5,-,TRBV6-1,CASSEAPGYGQPQHF,TGTGCCAGCAGTGAAGCGCCGGGGTATGGTCAGCCCCAGCATTTT
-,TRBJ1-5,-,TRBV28,CASSLSGGSNQPQHF,TGTGCCAGCAGTTTATCGGGGGGGAGCAATCAGCCCCAGCATTTT